Listed here are 16 T cell receptor beta chains from one sample, sequenced in a study of molecular identifiers for immune sequencing clone quantification. TCRdb passed the PCR reads through MiXCR, listing each CDR3 protein once. In the table there are over 600,000 distinct CDR3 sequences, about 20% of which are singletons. The sequencing sample was made of naive CD8+ T cells from blood, with Jurkat cell RNA spiked in. The subset was: FACS-sorted CD8+CD4-CCR7+CD45RA+ naive T cells. The source is a human donor in good health. Some libraries in this study had Jurkat cell RNA spiked in.

This clonotype has more than one count but fewer than ten. The chain recombines TRBV4-1 with TRBJ2-1; 8 bases line up with TRBD2. This CDR3 is built from 15 residues. Germline CDR1 is MGHRA and CDR2 is YSYEKL. V lost 0 bases, J lost 10 bases, and 8 bases stayed unmatched. CDR3 region: CASSQEPGGGVEQFF. DNA of the CDR3: TGCGCCAGCAGCCAAGAACCGGGGGGGGGTGTCGAGCAGTTCTTC.

The rearrangement links TRBV4-2 to TRBJ2-1; 9 bases are a match to TRBD2. V shed 4 bases and J 4 bases; nucleotides not matched to a gene: 5. The CDR3 extends over 15 amino acids. Germline V gives CDR1 LGHNA, CDR2 YNFKEQ. Here the CDR3 DNA reads TGTGCCAGCAGCCCGATAGCGGGAGTTTACAATGAGCAGTTCTTC. Translated, it gives CASSPIAGVYNEQFF.

The V gene is TRBV13, the J gene TRBJ2-1, with 7 bases matching TRBD2. This CDR3 contains 16 residues. Germline V gene lookup returns CDR1 PRHDT and CDR2 FYEKMQ (reference sequence). Losses at the gene ends were 5 bases for V and 2 bases for J; bases not matched to a gene: 9. The CDR3 bases are TGTGCCAGCAGCATCTCAGCGGGACCTACCTACAATGAGCAGTTCTTC. Translating it yields CASSISAGPTYNEQFF. The complete variable domain, with remaining parts taken from reference TRBV13 and TRBJ2-1, reads AAGVIQSPRHLIKEKRETATLKCYPIPRHDTVYWYQQGPGQDPQFLISFYEKMQSDKGSIPDRFSAQQFSDYHSELNMSSLELGDSALYFCASSISAGPTYNEQFFGPGTRLTVL.

To note about this clonotype: Lacking the conserved final phenylalanine or tryptophan, this CDR3 likely reflects a read error. The CDR3 coding sequence is TGTGCCAGCAGTTTACGACAGGGGGCATCAGATACGCAGTATTCT. Translating it yields CASSLRQGASDTQYS. The chain joins TRBV28 to TRBJ2-3; the match to TRBD1 covers 10 bases. Trimming took 2 bases from V and 4 from J; bases not matched to a gene: 3. The CDR3 is made up of 15 amino acids. Germline CDR1 is MDHEN and CDR2 is SYDVKM.

Remarks on this clonotype: This clone may be a read error of a much larger clone one base away. The chain combines TRBV14 with TRBJ1-4; no firm D call. Germline-derived CDR1 and CDR2 are SGHDN and FVKESK. This CDR3 is built from 16 residues. CDR3 amino acids: CASNQEFPVANEKLFF. CDR3 coding DNA: TGTGCCAGCAACCAAGAATTCCCCGTGGCTAATGAAAAACTGTTTTTT.

As regards this clonotype: A much larger clone differs from this one at a single base, so this may be a read error. The CDR3 sequence is CASSEFAYTGEPFF. CDR3 in DNA: TGTGCCAGCAGTGAGTTTGCTTACACCGGGGAGCCGTTTTTT. The chain links TRBV6-1 to TRBJ2-2, with D perhaps matching TRBD2 (5 bases). Per the germline V gene, CDR1 is MNHNS and CDR2 is SASEGT. There are 14 residues in the CDR3.

Concerning this clonotype itself: A much larger clone differs from this one at a single base, so this may be a read error. The CDR3 nucleotides are TGCAGTGCTAAAAGAGACAGGGGGCTTGATCGGCCCCAGCATTTT. Translated, it gives CSAKRDRGLDRPQHF. The J gene is TRBJ1-5, the V gene TRBV20-1, with 10 nucleotides matching TRBD1. Germline CDR1 reads DFQATT; CDR2 reads SNEGSKA (reference sequence). Trimming at V came to 4 bases and at J to 9 bases, leaving 12 bases not matched to a gene. This CDR3 comprises 15 residues.

This clonotype was detected many times. CDR3 nucleotides: TGTGCCAGCAGCTTAGGACCGGAACAAGAGACCCAGTACTTC. Its translation is CASSLGPEQETQYF. The gene calls are TRBV7-9 and TRBJ2-5; D is unclear. The CDR3 is 14 amino acids. V was trimmed by 1 base and J by 2 bases, leaving 8 bases between them. Germline values: CDR1 SEHNR, CDR2 FQNEAQ (reference sequence).

The rearrangement joins TRBV30 to TRBJ2-7; possible D gene TRBD2, 6 bases. The CDR3 has 13 residues. The V and J ends lost 4 bases and 2 bases respectively, with 12 bases between them. Per germline, CDR1 GTSNPN and CDR2 SVGIG (reference sequence). As DNA, the CDR3 is TGTGCCTGGATGGGACTCGGAACCTACGAGCAGTACTTC. Its translation is CAWMGLGTYEQYF.

Worth noting for this clonotype: A much larger clone is a single base away; this may be a read error. This sequence joins TRBV4-1 and TRBJ2-7; the match to TRBD2 covers 7 bases. V was clipped by 5 bases and J by 3 bases; unmatched bases: 7. CDR3 size: 14 residues. Germline lookup yields CDR1 MGHRA and CDR2 YSYEKL. CDR3 sequence (DNA): TGCGCCAGCAGCTCGCGCGGGGAGGGCTACGAGCAGTACTTC. Translated, it gives CASSSRGEGYEQYF.

This clonotype has a count of ten or more. This chain uses TRBV24-1 with TRBJ1-5, with unresolved D. This CDR3 comprises 14 residues. Germline V gene data show CDR1 as KGHDR and CDR2 as SFDVKD. V lost 4 bases, J lost 0 bases, and 6 bases lay in between. This CDR3 reads CATSDTDSNQPQHF. CDR3 DNA sequence: TGTGCCACCAGTGACACTGATAGCAATCAGCCCCAGCATTTT.

This clonotype was found many times. The CDR3 region has the DNA TGTGCCAGCAGTTTACTCGCCCCCGAGGGCCCTGGAAACACCATATATTTT. Its protein product is CASSLLAPEGPGNTIYF. The J gene is TRBJ1-3, the V gene TRBV27, with D hard to call. This CDR3 has 17 residues. CDR1 and CDR2 from the germline V gene are MNHEY and SMNVEV (reference sequence). V was clipped by 2 bases and J by 2 bases, with 16 bases between them.

The V call is TRBV2, the J call TRBJ1-5, with TRBD1 matching 8 bases. From germline, CDR1 is SNHLY and CDR2 FYNNEI. The CDR3 contains 15 residues. Losses at the gene ends were 4 bases for V and 6 bases for J; bases not matched to a gene: 8. CDR3 nucleotides: TGTGCCAGCAGTGTGGCCAGGGGGCGGTTTCAGCCCCAGCATTTT. Its translation: CASSVARGRFQPQHF. Variable domain in full (rest from reference TRBV2 and TRBJ1-5): EPEVTQTPSHQVTQMGQEVILRCVPISNHLYFYWYRQILGQKVEFLVSFYNNEISEKSEIFDDQFSVERPDGSNFTLKIRSTKLEDSAMYFCASSVARGRFQPQHFGDGTRLSIL.

This sequence joins TRBV30 and TRBJ2-3; 8 bases line up with TRBD2. The CDR3 covers 17 residues. The V and J ends lost 4 bases and 5 bases, in that order; junction bases with no gene match: 17. Per germline, CDR1 GTSNPN and CDR2 SVGIG (reference sequence). For the CDR3, the DNA is TGTGCCTGGACCGAGGCCCTTGCGGGGGGCCTGGGAGATACGCAGTATTTT. This gives the protein CAWTEALAGGLGDTQYF.

A few counts support this clonotype. The chain combines TRBV5-8 with TRBJ2-1; 10 bases are a match to TRBD2. V lost 4 bases to trimming and J lost 4 bases; unmatched junction nucleotides: 5. The CDR3 spans 15 residues. The germline V gene has CDR1 SGHTS and CDR2 YDEGEE. The CDR3 reads CASSHTSGAYNEQFF. CDR3 nucleotides: TGTGCCAGCAGCCATACTAGCGGGGCATACAATGAGCAGTTCTTC. Using reference TRBV5-8 and TRBJ2-1 for the parts outside the CDR3, the full variable domain is EAGVTQSPTHLIKTRGQQATLRCSPISGHTSVYWYQQALGLGLQFLLWYDEGEERNRGNFPPRFSGRQFPNYSSELNVNALELEDSALYLCASSHTSGAYNEQFFGPGTRLTVL.

Only a few counts were recorded for this clonotype. V gene TRBV11-2 combines with J gene TRBJ1-2; 8 bases map to TRBD1. The CDR3 has 15 amino acids. The germline CDR1 and CDR2 sequences are SGHAT and FQNNGV. V was pared by 6 bases and J by 0 bases, with 6 bases of the junction left unmatched. The CDR3 here is CASRHPQGANYGYTF. Written as DNA, the CDR3 is TGTGCCAGCAGACACCCACAGGGGGCTAACTATGGCTACACCTTC.